This section outlines one T cell receptor beta chain sequence together with its context. The PCR made use of 60 Vbeta and 13 Jbeta primers. The data were produced by immunoSEQ multiplex PCR, yet TCRdb's version contains in-frame clones alone and is incomplete. Of 120,000 or so clones listed, more than 75% are singletons. The data originate from a study of cytomegalovirus exposure and HLA in healthy donors. The V end was cut by 5 bases, the J end by 7 bases, with 18 bases between. The length of the CDR3 is 14 residues. CDR1 LNHDA and CDR2 SQIVND come from the germline V gene (reference sequence). The V gene is TRBV19, the J gene TRBJ2-7; a weak D match, TRBD1 (6 bases). Sample: PBMCs. The receptor comes from a man in his late teens or twenties in good health and CMV-seronegative. The CDR3: CASSFSGHVWEQYF. The CDR3 DNA sequence: TGTGCCAGTAGTTTCTCGGGACACGTATGGGAGCAGTACTTC.